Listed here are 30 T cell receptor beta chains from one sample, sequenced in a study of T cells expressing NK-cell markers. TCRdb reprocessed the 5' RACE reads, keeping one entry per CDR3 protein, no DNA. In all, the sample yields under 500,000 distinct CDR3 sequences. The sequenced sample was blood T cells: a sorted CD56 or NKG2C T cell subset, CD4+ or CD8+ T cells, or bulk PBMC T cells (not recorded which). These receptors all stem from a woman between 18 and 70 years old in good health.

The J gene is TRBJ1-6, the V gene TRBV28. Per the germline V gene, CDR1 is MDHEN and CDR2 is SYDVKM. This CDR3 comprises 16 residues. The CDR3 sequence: CASRQGRSRLNSPLHF.

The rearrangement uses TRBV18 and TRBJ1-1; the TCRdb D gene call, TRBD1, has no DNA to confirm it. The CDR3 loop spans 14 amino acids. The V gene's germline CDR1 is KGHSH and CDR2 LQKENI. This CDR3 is CASSPLSENTEAFF.

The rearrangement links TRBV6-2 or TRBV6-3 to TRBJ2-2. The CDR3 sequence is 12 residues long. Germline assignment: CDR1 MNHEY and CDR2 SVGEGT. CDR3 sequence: CASSYGYGELFF.

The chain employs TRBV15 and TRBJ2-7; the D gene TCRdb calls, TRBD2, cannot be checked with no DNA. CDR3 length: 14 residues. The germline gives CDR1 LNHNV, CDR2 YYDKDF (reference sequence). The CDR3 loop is CATNNQRGSYEQYF.

CDR3 sequence reads: CAISELAAPTDTQYF. The chain is built from TRBV10-3 and TRBJ2-3; as DNA is missing, the TRBD2 call by TCRdb cannot be tested. CDR3 size: 15 residues. Germline-derived CDR1 and CDR2 are ENHRY and SYGVKD.

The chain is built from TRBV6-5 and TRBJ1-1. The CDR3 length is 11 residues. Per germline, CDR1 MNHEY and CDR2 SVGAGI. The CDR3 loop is CASRGYSQAFF.

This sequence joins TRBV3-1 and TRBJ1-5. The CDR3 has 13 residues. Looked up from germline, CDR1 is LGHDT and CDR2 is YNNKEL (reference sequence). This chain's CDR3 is CASSQGQGQPQHF.

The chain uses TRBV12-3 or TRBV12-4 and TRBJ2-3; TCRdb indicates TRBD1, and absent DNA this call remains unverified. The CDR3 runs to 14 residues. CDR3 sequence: CASSSVGLSDTQYF.

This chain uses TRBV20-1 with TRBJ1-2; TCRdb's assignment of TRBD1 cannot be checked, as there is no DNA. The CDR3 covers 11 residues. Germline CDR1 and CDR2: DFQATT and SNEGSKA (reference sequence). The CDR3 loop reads CSAGRQDTYTF.

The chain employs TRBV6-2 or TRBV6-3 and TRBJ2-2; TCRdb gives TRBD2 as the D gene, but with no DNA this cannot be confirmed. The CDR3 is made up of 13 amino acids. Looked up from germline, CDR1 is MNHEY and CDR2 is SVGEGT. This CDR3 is CASSNSLTGELFF.

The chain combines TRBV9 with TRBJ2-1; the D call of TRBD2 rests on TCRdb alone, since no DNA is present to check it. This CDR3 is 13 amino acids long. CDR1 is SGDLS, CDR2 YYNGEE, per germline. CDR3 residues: CASSVAISAEQFF.

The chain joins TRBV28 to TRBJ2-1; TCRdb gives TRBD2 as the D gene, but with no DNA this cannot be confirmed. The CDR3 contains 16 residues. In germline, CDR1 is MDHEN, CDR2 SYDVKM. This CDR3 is CASSLQLAGGRNEQFF.

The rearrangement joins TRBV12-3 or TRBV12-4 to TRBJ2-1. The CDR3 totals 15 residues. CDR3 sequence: CASSFESDSYNEQFF.

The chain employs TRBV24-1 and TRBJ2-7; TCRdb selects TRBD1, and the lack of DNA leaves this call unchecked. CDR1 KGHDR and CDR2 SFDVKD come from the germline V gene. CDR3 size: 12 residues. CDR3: CATSEEGDEQYF.

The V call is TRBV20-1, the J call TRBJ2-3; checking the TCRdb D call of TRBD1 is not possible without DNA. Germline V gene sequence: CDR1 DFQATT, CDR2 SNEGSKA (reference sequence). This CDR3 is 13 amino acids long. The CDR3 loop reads CSVPGRGTDTQYF.

CDR3 sequence: CASSYSIATRSGANVLTF. The chain has TRBV6-5 and TRBJ2-6; lacking DNA, the TRBD1 call made by TCRdb goes unchecked. Germline CDR1 is MNHEY and CDR2 is SVGAGI. This CDR3 comprises 18 residues.

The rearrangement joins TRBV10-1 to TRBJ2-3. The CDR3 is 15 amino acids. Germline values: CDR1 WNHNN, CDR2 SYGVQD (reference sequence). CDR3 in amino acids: CASSRDLASTDTQYF.

This CDR3 is CASSPGFIVGNTEAFF. The chain couples TRBV6-1 to TRBJ1-1; TCRdb lists TRBD1, though no DNA is available to test this call. Germline assignment: CDR1 MNHNS and CDR2 SASEGT. The CDR3 has 16 amino acids.

This CDR3 reads CASSLALFSDGYTF. The chain couples TRBV7-9 to TRBJ1-2. Germline V CDR1 and CDR2: SEHNR, FQNEAQ (reference sequence). The CDR3 contains 14 residues.

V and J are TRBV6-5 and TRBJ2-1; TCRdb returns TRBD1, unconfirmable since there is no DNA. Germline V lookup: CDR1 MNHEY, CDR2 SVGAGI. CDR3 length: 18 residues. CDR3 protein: CASSYSGAGTEGDNEQFF.

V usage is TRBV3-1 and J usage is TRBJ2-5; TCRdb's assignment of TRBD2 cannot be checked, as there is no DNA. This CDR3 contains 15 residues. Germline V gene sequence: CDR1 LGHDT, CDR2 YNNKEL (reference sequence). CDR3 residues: CASSQEGLAMETQYF.

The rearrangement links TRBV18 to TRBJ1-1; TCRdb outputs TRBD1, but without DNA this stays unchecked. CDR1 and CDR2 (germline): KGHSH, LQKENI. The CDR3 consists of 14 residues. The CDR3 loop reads CASSPTGLNTEAFF.

The CDR3 loop reads CASSLTGSSPLHF. The rearrangement joins TRBV12-3 or TRBV12-4 to TRBJ1-6. The CDR3 runs to 13 residues.

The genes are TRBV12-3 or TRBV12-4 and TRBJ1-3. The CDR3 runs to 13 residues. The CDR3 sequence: CASAPGSGNTIYF.

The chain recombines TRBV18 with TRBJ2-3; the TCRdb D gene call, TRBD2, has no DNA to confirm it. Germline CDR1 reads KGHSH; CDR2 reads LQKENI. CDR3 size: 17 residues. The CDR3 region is CASSPRTLVGDLDTQYF. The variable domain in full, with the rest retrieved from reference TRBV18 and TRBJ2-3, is NAGVMQNPRHLVRRRGQEARLRCSPMKGHSHVYWYRQLPEEGLKFMVYLQKENIIDESGMPKERFSAEFPKEGPSILRIQQVVRGDSAAYFCASSPRTLVGDLDTQYFGPGTRLTVL.

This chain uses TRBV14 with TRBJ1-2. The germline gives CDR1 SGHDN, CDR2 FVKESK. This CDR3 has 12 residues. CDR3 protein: CASSQGGRSYTF.

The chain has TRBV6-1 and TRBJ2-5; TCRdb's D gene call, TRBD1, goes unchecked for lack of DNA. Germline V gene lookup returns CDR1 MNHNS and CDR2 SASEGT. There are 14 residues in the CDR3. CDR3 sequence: CASLQGGRQETQYF.

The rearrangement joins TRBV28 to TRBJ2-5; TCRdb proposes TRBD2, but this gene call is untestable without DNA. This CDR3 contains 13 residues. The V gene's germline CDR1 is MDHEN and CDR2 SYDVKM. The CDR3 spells CASSAGLGETQYF.

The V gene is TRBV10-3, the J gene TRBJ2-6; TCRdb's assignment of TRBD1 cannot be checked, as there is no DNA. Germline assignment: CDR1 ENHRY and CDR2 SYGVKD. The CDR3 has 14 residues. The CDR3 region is CATRPDTGANVLTF.

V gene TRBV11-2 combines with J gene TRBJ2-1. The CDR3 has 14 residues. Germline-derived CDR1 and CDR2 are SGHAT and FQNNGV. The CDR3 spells CASSLVLRPNEQFF.